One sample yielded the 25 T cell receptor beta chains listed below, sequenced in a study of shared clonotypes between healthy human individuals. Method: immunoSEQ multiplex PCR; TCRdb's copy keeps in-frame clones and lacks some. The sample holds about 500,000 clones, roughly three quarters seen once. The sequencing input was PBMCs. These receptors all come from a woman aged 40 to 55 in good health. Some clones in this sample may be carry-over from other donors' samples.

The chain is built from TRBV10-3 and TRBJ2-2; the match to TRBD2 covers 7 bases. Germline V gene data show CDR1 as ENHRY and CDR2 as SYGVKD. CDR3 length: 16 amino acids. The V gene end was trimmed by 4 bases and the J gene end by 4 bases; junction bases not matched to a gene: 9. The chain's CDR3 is CAISGKGLKTTGELFF. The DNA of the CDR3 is TGTGCCATCAGTGGAAAGGGACTAAAGACCACCGGGGAGCTGTTTTTT.

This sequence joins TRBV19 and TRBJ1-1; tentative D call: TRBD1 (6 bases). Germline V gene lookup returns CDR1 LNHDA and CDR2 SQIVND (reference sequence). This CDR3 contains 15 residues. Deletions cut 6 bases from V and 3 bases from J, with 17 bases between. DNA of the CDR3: TGTGCCAGTAGACCAAGGGGGGGCTTGGACACTGAAGCTTTCTTT. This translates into CASRPRGGLDTEAFF.

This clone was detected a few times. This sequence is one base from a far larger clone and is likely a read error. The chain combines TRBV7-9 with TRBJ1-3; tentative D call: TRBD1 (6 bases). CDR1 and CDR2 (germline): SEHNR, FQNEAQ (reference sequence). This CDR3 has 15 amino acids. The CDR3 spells CANSQRTGSGNTIYF. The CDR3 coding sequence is TGTGCCAACAGCCAACGAACAGGGTCAGGAAACACCATATATTTT.

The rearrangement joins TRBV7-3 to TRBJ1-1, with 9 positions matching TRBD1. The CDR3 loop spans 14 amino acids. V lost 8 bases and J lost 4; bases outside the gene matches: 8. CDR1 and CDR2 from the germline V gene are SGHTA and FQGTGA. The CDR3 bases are TGTGCCAGCGCCACAGGGGGCAGGAGCACTGAAGCTTTCTTT. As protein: CASATGGRSTEAFF.

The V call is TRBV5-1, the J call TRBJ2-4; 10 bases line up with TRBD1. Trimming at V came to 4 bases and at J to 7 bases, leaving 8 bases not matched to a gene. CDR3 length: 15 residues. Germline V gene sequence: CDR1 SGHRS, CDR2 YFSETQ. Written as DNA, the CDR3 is TGCGCCAGCAGCCAAGGTTGGGACAGGGGTAACATTCAGTACTTC. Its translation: CASSQGWDRGNIQYF.

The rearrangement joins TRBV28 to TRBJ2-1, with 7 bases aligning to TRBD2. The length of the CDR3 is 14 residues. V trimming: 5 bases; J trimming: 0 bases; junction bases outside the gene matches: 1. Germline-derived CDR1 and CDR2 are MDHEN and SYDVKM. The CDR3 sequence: CASSRTSSYNEQFF. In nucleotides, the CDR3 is TGTGCCAGCAGTAGGACTAGCTCCTACAATGAGCAGTTCTTC.

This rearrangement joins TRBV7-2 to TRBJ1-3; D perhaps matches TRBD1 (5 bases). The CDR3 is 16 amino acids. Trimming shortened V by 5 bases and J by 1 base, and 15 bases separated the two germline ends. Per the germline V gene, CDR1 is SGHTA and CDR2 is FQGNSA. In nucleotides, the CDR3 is TGTGCCAGCAGCCGCATCGTGTCAGGGTCTGGAAACACCATATATTTT. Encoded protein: CASSRIVSGSGNTIYF.

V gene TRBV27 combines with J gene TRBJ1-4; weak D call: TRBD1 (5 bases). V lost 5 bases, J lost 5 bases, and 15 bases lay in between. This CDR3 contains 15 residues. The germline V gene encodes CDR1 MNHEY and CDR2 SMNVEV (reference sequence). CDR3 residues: CASSPALRVNEKLFF. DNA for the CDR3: TGTGCCAGCAGTCCCGCCCTCAGGGTCAATGAAAAACTGTTTTTT.

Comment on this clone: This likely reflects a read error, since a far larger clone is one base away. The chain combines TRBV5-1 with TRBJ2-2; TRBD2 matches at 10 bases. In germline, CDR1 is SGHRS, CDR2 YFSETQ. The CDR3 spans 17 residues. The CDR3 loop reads CASSAELAGQNTGELSF. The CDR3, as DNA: TGCGCCAGCAGCGCAGAACTAGCGGGACAAAACACCGGGGAGCTGTCTTTT.

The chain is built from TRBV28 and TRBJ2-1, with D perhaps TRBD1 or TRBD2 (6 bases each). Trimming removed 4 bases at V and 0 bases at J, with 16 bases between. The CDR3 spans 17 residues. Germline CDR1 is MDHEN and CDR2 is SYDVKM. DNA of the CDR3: TGTGCCAGCAGTTCCAGCGACGGGGGCGCCTCCTACAATGAGCAGTTCTTC. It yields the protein CASSSSDGGASYNEQFF.

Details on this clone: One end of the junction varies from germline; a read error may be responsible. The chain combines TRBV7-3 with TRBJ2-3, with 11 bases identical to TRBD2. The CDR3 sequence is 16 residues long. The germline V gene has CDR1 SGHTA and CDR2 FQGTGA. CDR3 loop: CASSLTGTSGTDTQYF. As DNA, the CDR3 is TGTGCCAGCAGCCTAACCGGGACTAGCGGTACAGATACGCAGTATTTT.

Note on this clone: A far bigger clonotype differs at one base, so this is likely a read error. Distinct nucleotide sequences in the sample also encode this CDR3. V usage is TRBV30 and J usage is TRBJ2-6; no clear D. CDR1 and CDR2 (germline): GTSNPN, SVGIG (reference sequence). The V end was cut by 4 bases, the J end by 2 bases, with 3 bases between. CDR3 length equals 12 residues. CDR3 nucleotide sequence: TGTGCCTGGAACCCTGGGGCCAACGTCCTGACTTTC. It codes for CAWNPGANVLTF.

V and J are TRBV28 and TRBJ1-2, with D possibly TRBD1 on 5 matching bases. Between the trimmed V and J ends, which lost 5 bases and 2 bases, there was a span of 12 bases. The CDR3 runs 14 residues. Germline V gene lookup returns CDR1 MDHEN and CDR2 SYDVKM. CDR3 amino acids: CASSPSEGNYGYTF. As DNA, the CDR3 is TGTGCCAGCAGTCCCTCTGAGGGGAACTATGGCTACACCTTC.

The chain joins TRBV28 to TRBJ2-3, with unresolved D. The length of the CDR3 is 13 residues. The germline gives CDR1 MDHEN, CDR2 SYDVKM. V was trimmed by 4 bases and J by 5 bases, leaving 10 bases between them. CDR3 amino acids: CASSWTRVDTQYF. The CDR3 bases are TGTGCCAGCAGTTGGACCCGGGTAGATACGCAGTATTTT.

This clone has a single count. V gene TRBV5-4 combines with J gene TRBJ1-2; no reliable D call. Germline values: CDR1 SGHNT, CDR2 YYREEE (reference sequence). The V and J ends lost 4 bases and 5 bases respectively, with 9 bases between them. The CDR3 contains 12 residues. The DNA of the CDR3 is TGTGCCAGCAGCCAGGACGATTATGGCTACACCTTC. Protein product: CASSQDDYGYTF.

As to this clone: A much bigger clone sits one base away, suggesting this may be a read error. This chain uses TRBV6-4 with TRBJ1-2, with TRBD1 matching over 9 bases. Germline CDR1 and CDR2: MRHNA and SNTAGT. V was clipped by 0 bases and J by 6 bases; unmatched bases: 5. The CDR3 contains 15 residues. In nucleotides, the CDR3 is TGTGCCAGCAGTGACTCGGGGACAGGGACGGATGGCTACACCTTC. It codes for CASSDSGTGTDGYTF.

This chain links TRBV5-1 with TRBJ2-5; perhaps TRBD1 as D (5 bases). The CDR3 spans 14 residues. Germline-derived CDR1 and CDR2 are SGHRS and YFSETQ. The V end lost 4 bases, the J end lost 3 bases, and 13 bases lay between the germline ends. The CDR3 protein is CASSPVDRKETQYF. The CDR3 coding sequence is TGCGCCAGCAGCCCCGTAGACAGAAAAGAGACCCAGTACTTC.

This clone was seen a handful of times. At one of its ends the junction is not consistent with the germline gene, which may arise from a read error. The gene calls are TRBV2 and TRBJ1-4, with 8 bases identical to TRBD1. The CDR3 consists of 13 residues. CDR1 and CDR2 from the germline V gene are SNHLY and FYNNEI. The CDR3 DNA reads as TGTGCCAGCAGTGAAGCCCGGGGGGACAGGCTCCTGTTT. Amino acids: CASSEARGDRLLF.

Here the CDR3 DNA reads TGTGCCAGCAGTGAATTAGCCAGGGTGGGTGATGGCTACACCTTC. Its translation is CASSELARVGDGYTF. The genes are TRBV25-1 and TRBJ1-2, with D possibly being TRBD1 (5 bases). V lost 1 base and J 6 bases, leaving 15 bases between the germline ends. Germline CDR1 MGHDK, CDR2 SYGVNS. The CDR3 has 15 amino acids.

The CDR3 here is CASSGRGPGNTIYF. The CDR3 nucleotides read TGTGCCAGCAGCGGCAGGGGGCCTGGAAACACCATATATTTT. This chain uses TRBV5-6 with TRBJ1-3; 8 nucleotides line up with TRBD1. CDR3 size: 14 residues. CDR1 is SGHDT, CDR2 YYEEEE, per germline. Trimming at V came to 4 bases and at J to 2 bases, leaving 2 bases not matched to a gene.

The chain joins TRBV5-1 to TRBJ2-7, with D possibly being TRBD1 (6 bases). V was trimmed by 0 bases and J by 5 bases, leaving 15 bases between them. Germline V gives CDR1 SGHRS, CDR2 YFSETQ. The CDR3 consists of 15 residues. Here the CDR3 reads CASSLDRVSVNEQYF. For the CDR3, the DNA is TGCGCCAGCAGCTTGGACAGGGTCTCGGTGAACGAGCAGTACTTC.

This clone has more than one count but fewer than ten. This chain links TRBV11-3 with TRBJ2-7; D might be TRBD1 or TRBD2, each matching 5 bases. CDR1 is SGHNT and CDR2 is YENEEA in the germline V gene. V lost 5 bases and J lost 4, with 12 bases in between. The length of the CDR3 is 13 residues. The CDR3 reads CASSPGPKYEQYF. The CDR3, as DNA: TGTGCCAGCAGCCCGGGACCAAAATACGAGCAGTACTTC. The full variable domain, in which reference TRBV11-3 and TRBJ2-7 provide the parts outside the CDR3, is EAGVVQSPRYKIIEKKQPVAFWCNPISGHNTLYWYLQNLGQGPELLIRYENEEAVDDSQLPKDRFSAERLKGVDSTLKIQPAELGDSAVYLCASSPGPKYEQYFGPGTRLTVT.

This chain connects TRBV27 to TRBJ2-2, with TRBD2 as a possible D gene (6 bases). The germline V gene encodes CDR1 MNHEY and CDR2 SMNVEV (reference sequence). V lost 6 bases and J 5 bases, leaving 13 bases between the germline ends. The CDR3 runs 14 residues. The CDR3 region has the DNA TGTGCCAGCAGCCGCGGTGGGGGGACCGGGGAGCTGTTTTTT. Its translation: CASSRGGGTGELFF.

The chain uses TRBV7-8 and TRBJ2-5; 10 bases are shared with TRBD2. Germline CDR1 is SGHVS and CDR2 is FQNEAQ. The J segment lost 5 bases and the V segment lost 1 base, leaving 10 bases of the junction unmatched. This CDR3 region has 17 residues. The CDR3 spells CASSLGLSSGRSETQYF. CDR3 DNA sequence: TGTGCCAGCAGCTTAGGTCTAAGTAGCGGGAGGTCCGAGACCCAGTACTTC.

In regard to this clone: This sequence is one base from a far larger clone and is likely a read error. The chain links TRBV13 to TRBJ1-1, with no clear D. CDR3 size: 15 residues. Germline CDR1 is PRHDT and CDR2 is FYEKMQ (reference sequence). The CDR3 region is CASSFLGSAITGAFF. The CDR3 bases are TGTGCCAGCAGCTTCTTAGGCAGCGCGATCACTGGAGCTTTCTTT.